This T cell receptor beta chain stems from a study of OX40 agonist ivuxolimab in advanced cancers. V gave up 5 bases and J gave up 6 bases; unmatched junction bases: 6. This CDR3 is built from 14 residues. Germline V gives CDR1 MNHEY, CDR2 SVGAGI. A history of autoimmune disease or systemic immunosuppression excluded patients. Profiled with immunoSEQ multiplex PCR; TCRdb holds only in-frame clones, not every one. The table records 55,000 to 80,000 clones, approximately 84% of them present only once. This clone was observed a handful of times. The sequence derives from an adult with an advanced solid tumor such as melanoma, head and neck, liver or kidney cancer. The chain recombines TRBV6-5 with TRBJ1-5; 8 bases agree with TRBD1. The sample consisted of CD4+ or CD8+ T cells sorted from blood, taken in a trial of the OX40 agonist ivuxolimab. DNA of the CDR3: TGTGCCAGCAGTGGACAGGGTGGAGGTCAGCCCCAGCATTTT. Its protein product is CASSGQGGGQPQHF.